These T cell receptor beta chains were read from a single sample in a study of T cell responses to AZD1222 COVID-19 vaccine. The table came from immunoSEQ multiplex PCR; TCRdb's copy has only in-frame clones and leaves some out. This sample carries around 130,000 clones, just under 95% of them seen once, and the ten largest clones take around 1.1%. The source was peripheral blood, collected 28 days after the second AZD1222 dose. Source of these receptors: an adult who received the AZD1222 COVID-19 vaccine. CDR3s include the opening cysteine and the closing phenylalanine or tryptophan. D genes are given only for firm matches. Clone size appears in some rows only: once, few, many, or a class for an expanded clone.

clone_size	v_call	j_call	d_call	cdr3_aa	cdr3_nt
-	TRBV9	TRBJ2-7	-	CASSVSQGGTYEQYF	TGTGCCAGCAGCGTCTCGCAGGGGGGTACCTACGAGCAGTACTTC
-	TRBV19	TRBJ1-6	-	CASSIGTGYNSPLHF	TGTGCCAGTAGTATAGGGACGGGATATAATTCACCCCTCCACTTT
-	TRBV28	TRBJ1-3	-	CASSLGARDSGNTIYF	TGTGCCAGCAGTTTAGGGGCCCGGGACTCTGGAAACACCATATATTTT
-	TRBV27	TRBJ1-1	-	CASSLKGGGVMNTEAFF	TGTGCCAGCAGTTTAAAAGGGGGTGGGGTGATGAACACTGAAGCTTTCTTT
-	TRBV6-5	TRBJ1-1	-	CASSLRGTEAFF	TGTGCCAGCAGCCTCCGGGGGACTGAAGCTTTCTTT
-	TRBV6-5	TRBJ2-2	-	CASTTRRIGELFF	TGTGCCAGCACTACAAGAAGGATCGGGGAGCTGTTTTTT
-	TRBV9	TRBJ2-1	TRBD2	CASSVSSGRPTYNEQFF	TGTGCCAGCAGCGTGTCAAGCGGGAGGCCAACCTACAATGAGCAGTTCTTC
once	TRBV5-6	TRBJ1-1	TRBD1	CASSPRDRGNTEAFF	TGTGCCAGCAGCCCCCGGGACAGGGGGAACACTGAAGCTTTCTTT
-	TRBV19	TRBJ1-2	TRBD1	CASSDTGTVYGYTF	TGTGCCAGTAGTGACACTGGGACAGTCTATGGCTACACCTTC
-	TRBV19	TRBJ2-5	-	CASSIQPGLQETQYF	TGTGCCAGTAGTATACAACCGGGACTCCAAGAGACCCAGTACTTC
once	TRBV30	TRBJ1-4	TRBD1	CAWRDRGRGDEKLFF	TGTGCCTGGAGGGACAGGGGGCGTGGGGATGAAAAACTGTTTTTT
-	TRBV6-1	TRBJ1-5	-	CASSEGSYSNQPQHF	TGTGCCAGCAGTGAAGGAAGTTATAGCAATCAGCCCCAGCATTTT
-	TRBV7-2	TRBJ2-7	TRBD2	CASSSEASGLGYEQYF	TGTGCCAGCAGCTCCGAGGCGTCCGGACTAGGTTACGAGCAGTACTTC
-	TRBV11-2	TRBJ1-6	TRBD1	CASSTTGARDNSPLHF	TGTGCCAGCAGCACCACAGGGGCTCGGGATAATTCACCCCTCCACTTT
-	TRBV7-8	TRBJ1-1	-	CASSLIQTNTEAFF	TGTGCCAGCAGCTTAATACAGACGAACACTGAAGCTTTCTTT
-	TRBV25-1	TRBJ2-7	TRBD1	CASSSSGQGIYEQYF	TGTGCCAGCAGTTCCTCGGGACAGGGGATATACGAGCAGTACTTC
-	TRBV5-8	TRBJ2-1	-	CASSLVRGPYNEQFF	TGTGCCAGCAGCTTGGTCCGGGGCCCCTACAATGAGCAGTTCTTC
-	TRBV5-5	TRBJ2-7	TRBD2	CASRGLAGSGEQYF	TGTGCCAGCAGGGGACTAGCGGGGTCCGGCGAGCAGTACTTC
-	TRBV27	TRBJ1-5	-	CASRKGLWDQPQHF	TGTGCCAGCAGAAAGGGGCTTTGGGATCAGCCCCAGCATTTT
-	TRBV7-9	TRBJ1-3	-	CASRRVAGNTIYF	TGTGCCAGCAGAAGGGTGGCTGGAAACACCATATATTTT
-	TRBV10-3	TRBJ1-6	-	CAISDRGPNNSPLHF	TGTGCCATCAGTGACAGGGGCCCCAATAATTCACCCCTCCACTTT
-	TRBV19	TRBJ1-1	TRBD1	CASRTQGGAFF	TGTGCCAGTAGGACACAGGGGGGAGCTTTCTTT
-	TRBV29-1	TRBJ2-4	-	CSALGPKNIQYF	TGCAGCGCGTTGGGGCCCAAAAACATTCAGTACTTC
-	TRBV30	TRBJ1-2	-	CAWSEASGGNYGYTF	TGTGCCTGGAGTGAAGCTTCGGGGGGCAACTATGGCTACACCTTC
-	TRBV30	TRBJ1-5	-	CAWSRQDNQPQHF	TGTGCCTGGAGTAGGCAGGACAATCAGCCCCAGCATTTT
-	TRBV7-8	TRBJ2-5	-	CASSLGTPGGGTQYF	TGTGCCAGCAGCTTAGGGACTCCAGGGGGGGGGACCCAGTACTTC